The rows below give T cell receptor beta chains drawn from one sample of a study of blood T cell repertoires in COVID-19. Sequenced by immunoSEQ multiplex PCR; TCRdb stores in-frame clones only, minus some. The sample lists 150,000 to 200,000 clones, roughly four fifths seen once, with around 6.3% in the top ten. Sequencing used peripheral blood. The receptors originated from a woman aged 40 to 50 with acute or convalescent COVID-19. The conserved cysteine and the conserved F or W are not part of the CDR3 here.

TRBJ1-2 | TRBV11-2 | ASSLDVGQAHGYT
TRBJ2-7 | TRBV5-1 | ASRVPGQGYEQY
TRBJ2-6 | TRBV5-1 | ASSITTVSGANVLT
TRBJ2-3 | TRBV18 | ASSPGTSGGTQY
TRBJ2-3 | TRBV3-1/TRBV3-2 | ASRPAVAGGTDTQY
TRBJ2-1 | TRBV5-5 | ASSFPKGLNEQF
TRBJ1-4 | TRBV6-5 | ASRNGGTGNEKLF
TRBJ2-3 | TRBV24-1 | ATSGTRDYTDTQY
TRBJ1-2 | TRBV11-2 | ASSLRGTGDGYT
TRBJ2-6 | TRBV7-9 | ASSSDRDSPISGANVLT
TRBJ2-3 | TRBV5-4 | AGQGKSTDTQY
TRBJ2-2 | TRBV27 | ASSFGLNTGELF
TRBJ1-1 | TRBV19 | ASSMGQGEAF
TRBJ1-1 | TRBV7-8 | ASSLLQGPSAEAF
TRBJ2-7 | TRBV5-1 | ASALGDRDNHEQY
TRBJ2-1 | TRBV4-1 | ASSQGLAGSYNEQF
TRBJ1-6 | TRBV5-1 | ASSDNFGQNNSPLH
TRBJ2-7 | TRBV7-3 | ASSPQQGSYEQY
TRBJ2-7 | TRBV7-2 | ASSPGGASRRLY
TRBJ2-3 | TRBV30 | AWSVGRNINTDTQY
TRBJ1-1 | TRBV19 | ASSKRGGLNTEAF
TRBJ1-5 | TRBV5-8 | ASSLIGAGNQPQH
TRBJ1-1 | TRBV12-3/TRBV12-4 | ASRDRAEAF
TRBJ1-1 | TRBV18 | ASSPLEGYTEAF
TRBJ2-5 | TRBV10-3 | ATEQGQGRETQY
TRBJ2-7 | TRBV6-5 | ASTYAGQAYEQY
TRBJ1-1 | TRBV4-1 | ASSQDISNTEAF
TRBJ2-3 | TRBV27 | ASSLGPQAPDTQY
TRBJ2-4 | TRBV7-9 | ASSSYRAGNIQY
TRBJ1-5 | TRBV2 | ASSESGRGPQH
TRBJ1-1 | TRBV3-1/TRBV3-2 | ASSQDDRDEAF
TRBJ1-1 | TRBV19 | ASRLGGPTRDTEAF
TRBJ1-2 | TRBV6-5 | ASSYLQGLTGGGYT
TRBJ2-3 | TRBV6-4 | ASSPQTRDTQY
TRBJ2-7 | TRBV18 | ASSPTGVGEAGEQY
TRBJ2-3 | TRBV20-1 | SASPGTSKGADTQY
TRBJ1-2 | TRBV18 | ASSVGQGANYGYT
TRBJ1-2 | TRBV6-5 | ASIIGQGDYGYT
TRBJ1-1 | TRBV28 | ASSSGGSNTEAF
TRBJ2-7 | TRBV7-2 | ASSQDSNYEQY
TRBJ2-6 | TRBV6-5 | ASTEGSSGANVLT
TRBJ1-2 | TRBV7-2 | ASSEKQRGSSGYT
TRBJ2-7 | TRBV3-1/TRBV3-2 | ASSQQTGLGEQY
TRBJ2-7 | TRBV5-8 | ASSSRTTYEQY
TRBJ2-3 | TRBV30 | AWSYNSGTDTQY
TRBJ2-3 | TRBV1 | TSSQRGTGGDTDTQY
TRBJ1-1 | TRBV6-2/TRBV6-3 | ASSSLRQNTEAF
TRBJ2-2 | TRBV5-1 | ASSLIEREPGELF
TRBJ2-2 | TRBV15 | ATSRAGFLRTGELF
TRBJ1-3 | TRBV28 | ASSLDRAGNTIY
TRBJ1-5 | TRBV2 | ASSVKRDWSNQPQH
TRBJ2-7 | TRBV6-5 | ASRALSGVYEQY